This T cell receptor beta chain was obtained from a study of cytomegalovirus exposure and HLA in healthy donors. 13 Jbeta primers and 60 Vbeta primers were used for the PCR. Clones were read by immunoSEQ multiplex PCR, and TCRdb kept only the in-frame ones, dropping some. The data hold under 150,000 clones, with just under 70% observed a single time. V was pared by 0 bases and J by 4 bases, with 13 bases between. The CDR3 runs 16 residues. Per germline, CDR1 LNHNV and CDR2 YYDKDF (reference sequence). The sequence was collected from a man aged 55-75 years in good health and CMV-seronegative. Sequenced material: PBMCs. This sequence joins TRBV15 and TRBJ1-3; D unclear. The CDR3 nucleotides read TGTGCCACCAGCAGAGATCCCCCTTCCCGGGGAAACACCATATATTTT. It is translated as CATSRDPPSRGNTIYF.